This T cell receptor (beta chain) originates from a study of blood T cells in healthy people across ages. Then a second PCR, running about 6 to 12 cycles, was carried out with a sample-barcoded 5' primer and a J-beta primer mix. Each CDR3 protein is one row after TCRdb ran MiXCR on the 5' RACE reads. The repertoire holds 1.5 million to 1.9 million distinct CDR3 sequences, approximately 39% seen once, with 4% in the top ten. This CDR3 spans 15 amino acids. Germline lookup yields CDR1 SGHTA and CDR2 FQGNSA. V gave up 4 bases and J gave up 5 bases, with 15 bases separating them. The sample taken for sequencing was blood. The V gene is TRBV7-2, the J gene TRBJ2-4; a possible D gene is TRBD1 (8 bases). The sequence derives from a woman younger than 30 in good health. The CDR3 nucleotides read TGTGCCAGCAGCTACAGGACAGGGAGGGAAAACATTCAGTACTTC. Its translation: CASSYRTGRENIQYF.